This T cell receptor beta chain is drawn from a study of human T cells and chemical hapten exposure (dated by TCRdb to the early 2020s). Background on the whole study: For sensitization, 2% DPC in acetone was applied to a roughly 2 cm by roughly 2 cm area of upper inner arm skin. The study tracked peripheral blood TCR repertoire changes in vivo during primary and secondary sensitization to the hapten diphenylcyclopropenone (DPC) in alopecia patients. The patient cohort, mostly female, included alopecia areata with under or over 50% scalp involvement, alopecia totalis and alopecia universalis. Blood for TCR sequencing was provided by twenty-nine alopecia patients at one to four time points (pre-sensitization, 2, 6 and 24 weeks). The libraries were sequenced as a pool, and the TCR yield per sample differed mostly because of small variations in library volumes within the pool. Patients additionally received weekly therapeutic DPC doses to the scalp throughout the approximately 25-week study period. Patch testing was done on the upper back using Finn chambers containing 0.01% DPC, and results were scored after 6 days according to International Contact Dermatitis Research Group standards. Blood samples were taken from patients before sensitization (week 0) and at 2, 6 and about 24 weeks after DPC sensitization. General conclusions and limits of the study: Because all patients had alopecia, a presumed autoimmune disease, the immune response of the patients might differ from that of healthy individuals. DPC sensitization did not change the number of TCRs with a frequency above 1 in 1000, and there was no evidence of changes in global repertoire structure. After repeated subsampling, the strength of the expansion versus patch-test correlation and the threshold at which it became significant changed. Significantly more large CDR3 similarity clusters were formed by expanded TCRs than by pre-sensitization or healthy control sets, consistent with antigen-driven responses. Patch test score was positively correlated with the number of PT1 expanded TCRs, with significance at thresholds 8, 16 and 32 but not at 4.

The library was made by RACE. These reads were obtained on a NextSeq 500. Library preparation attached unique molecular identifiers to individual cDNA molecules for quantitative, reproducible TCR counting. For every blood RNA sample, sequencing covered both the TCR alpha and TCR beta chains. The source study handled its data this way. The median number of TCRs per sample was roughly 98,000, ranging from roughly 23,224 to 690,600. The Decombinator software suite was used to annotate V, J and CDR3 in the TCR reads. Every sample was subsampled to the same number of TCRs (28,000) for the PS versus PT1 abundance plots. Expanded TCRs were defined as absent before sensitization and observed at least eight times at the 2-week time point. TCRdb reprocessing: public reads trimmed at Q25 with fastp, clones called with MiXCR, in-frame beta chains kept. Identical CDR3 protein sequences are pooled into one entry, listed with their most common genes and DNA. TCRdb's processing, not the authors', yielded these V and J calls. This sample gives around 100,000 distinct CDR3 sequences in total; roughly 10% of them show up just once. Under 3.5% of the sample comes from the top ten.

This clonotype was detected ten times or more. Its binding antigen is unknown. No much larger clone exists at a distance of one base, and base qualities are not known. V ends up 7 bases short and J 8 bases short, with an unmatched junction base count of 10. Counted from cysteine to phenylalanine, this CDR3 has 14 amino acids. Only the CDR3 part of the read is kept: 42 bases, read in frame from the first base. The germline V gene yields SGHRS for CDR1 and YFSETQ for CDR2. The time point label, read with the paper, signifies: pre-sensitization, week 0. The sample's treatment or condition, from its label and the paper: therapeutic diphenylcyclopropenone sensitization with weekly scalp DPC. At each patch-test visit, blood was drawn before the patch test was applied. Eligible patients were aged 18 to 70, diagnosed with alopecia, deemed suitable for DPC therapy, and excluded if pregnant. Total RNA was extracted from unfractionated whole blood collected in Tempus Blood RNA tubes.

The chain uses TRBV5-1 and TRBJ1-4, and 8 junction bases match TRBD1. Here the sequenced sample was whole blood, taken in connection with sensitization to the hapten diphenylcyclopropenone (DPC). This sequence originates from an older woman with alopecia areata. Some clones in this sample may be carry-over from other donors' samples. The CDR3 reads as follows: CASSTTGDSEKLFF. The DNA sequence is as follows: TGCGCCAGCTCGACGACAGGGGATAGCGAAAAACTGTTTTTT. Reference TRBV5-1 and TRBJ1-4 genes cover what lies past the CDR3, so the full variable domain is KAGVTQTPRYLIKTRGQQVTLSCSPISGHRSVSWYQQTPGQGLQFLFEYFSETQRNKGNFPGRFSGRQFSNSRSEMNVSTLELGDSALYLCASSTTGDSEKLFFGSGTQLSVL.